Listed below are T cell receptor beta chains from one sample, sequenced in a study of human T cells and chemical hapten exposure. A single record per CDR3 protein comes from TCRdb applying MiXCR to the RACE reads. The data hold 73,000 or so distinct CDR3 sequences, with around 7.9% observed a single time. Sequenced material: whole blood, taken in connection with sensitization to the hapten diphenylcyclopropenone (DPC). These receptors were obtained from a woman in her forties or fifties with alopecia areata. Some clones in this sample may be carry-over from other donors' samples. Both conserved end residues are part of each CDR3. Fields, in order: CDR3 DNA, CDR3 protein, V gene, clone size, J gene, D gene. A D gene is named only where the DNA matches it firmly. For some rows the clone size is stated as once, few or many, or as a class when expanded; others skip it.

cdr3_nt: TGTGCCAGCAGCTTTACCCCCGGGGGCTCCTACGAGCAGTACTTC; cdr3_aa: CASSFTPGGSYEQYF; v_call: TRBV28; clone_size: .; j_call: TRBJ2-7; d_call: .
cdr3_nt: TGCGCCAGCAGCCGGGGCCCGAAGGATACGCAGTGTTTT; cdr3_aa: CASSRGPKDTQCF; v_call: TRBV4-1; clone_size: .; j_call: TRBJ2-3; d_call: .
cdr3_nt: TGTGCCATCAGTCCGGGATTACCTTATGGCTACACCTTC; cdr3_aa: CAISPGLPYGYTF; v_call: TRBV10-3; clone_size: few; j_call: TRBJ1-2; d_call: .
cdr3_nt: TGTGCCAGCAGCGTAGCTAGCAGGGGGAGTGAAAAACTGTTTTTT; cdr3_aa: CASSVASRGSEKLFF; v_call: TRBV9; clone_size: few; j_call: TRBJ1-4; d_call: TRBD1
cdr3_nt: TGCAGTGCTAGTGATAGGGGGACAACTAATGAAAAACTGTTTTTT; cdr3_aa: CSASDRGTTNEKLFF; v_call: TRBV20-1; clone_size: .; j_call: TRBJ1-4; d_call: .
cdr3_nt: TGTGCCAGCAGTTTACCGACTAGCGGGGGCACAGATACGCAGTATTTT; cdr3_aa: CASSLPTSGGTDTQYF; v_call: TRBV12-3/TRBV12-4; clone_size: few; j_call: TRBJ2-3; d_call: TRBD2
cdr3_nt: TGTGCCAGCAGCTATGATATTAGTCAGCCCCAGCATTTT; cdr3_aa: CASSYDISQPQHF; v_call: TRBV11-2; clone_size: many; j_call: TRBJ1-5; d_call: .
cdr3_nt: TGTGCCATCGACCGGGACGAGAGCACAGATACGCAGTATTTT; cdr3_aa: CAIDRDESTDTQYF; v_call: TRBV2; clone_size: many; j_call: TRBJ2-3; d_call: .
cdr3_nt: TGCAGTGCTGGCGGGAGGGCCTACGAGCAGTACTTC; cdr3_aa: CSAGGRAYEQYF; v_call: TRBV20-1; clone_size: few; j_call: TRBJ2-7; d_call: TRBD2
cdr3_nt: TGTGCCAGCAGCTTAGCGGGGGCAGCAGATACGCAGTATTTT; cdr3_aa: CASSLAGAADTQYF; v_call: TRBV7-2; clone_size: .; j_call: TRBJ2-3; d_call: .
cdr3_nt: TGTGCCACCAGTGACAGCATCGGGACAGGGGACCCAGATACGCAGTATTTT; cdr3_aa: CATSDSIGTGDPDTQYF; v_call: TRBV24-1; clone_size: many; j_call: TRBJ2-3; d_call: TRBD1
cdr3_nt: TGCGCCAGCAGCCAAGATATATCGACAGGGAGAACTTATGGCTACACCTTC; cdr3_aa: CASSQDISTGRTYGYTF; v_call: TRBV4-1; clone_size: few; j_call: TRBJ1-2; d_call: TRBD1